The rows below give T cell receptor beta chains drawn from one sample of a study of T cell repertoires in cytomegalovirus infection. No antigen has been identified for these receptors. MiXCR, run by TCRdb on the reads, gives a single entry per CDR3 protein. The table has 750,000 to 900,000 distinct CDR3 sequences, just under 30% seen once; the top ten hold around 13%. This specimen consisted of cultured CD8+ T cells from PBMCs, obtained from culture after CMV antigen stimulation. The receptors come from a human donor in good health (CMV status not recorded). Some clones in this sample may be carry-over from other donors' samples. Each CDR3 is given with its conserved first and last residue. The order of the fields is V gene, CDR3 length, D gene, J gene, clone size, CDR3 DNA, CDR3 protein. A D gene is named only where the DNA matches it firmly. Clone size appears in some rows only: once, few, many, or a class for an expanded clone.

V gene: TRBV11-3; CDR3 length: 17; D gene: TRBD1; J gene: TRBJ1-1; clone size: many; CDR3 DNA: TGTGCCAGCAGCCCGGGGGGTATACAGGGGCCGAACACTGAAGCTTTCTTT; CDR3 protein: CASSPGGIQGPNTEAFF
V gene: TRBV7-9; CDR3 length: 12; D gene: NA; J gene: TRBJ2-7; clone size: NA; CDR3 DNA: TGTGCCAGCAGGCAGGGTATAAACGAGCAGTACTTC; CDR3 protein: CASRQGINEQYF
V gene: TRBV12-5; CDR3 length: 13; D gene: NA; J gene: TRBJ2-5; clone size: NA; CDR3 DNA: TGTGCTAGTGGTTTGGTATGGAGGGGGACCCAGTACTTC; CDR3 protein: CASGLVWRGTQYF
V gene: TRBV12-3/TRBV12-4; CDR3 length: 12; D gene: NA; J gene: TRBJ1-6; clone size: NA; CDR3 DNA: TGTGCCAGCAGTTTCGGGAGTTCACCCCTCCACTTT; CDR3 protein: CASSFGSSPLHF
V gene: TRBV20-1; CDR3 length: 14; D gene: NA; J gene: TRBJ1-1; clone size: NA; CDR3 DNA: TGCAGTACCAAAGAGCAGAGAGGGAACACTGAAGCTTTCTTT; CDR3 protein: CSTKEQRGNTEAFF
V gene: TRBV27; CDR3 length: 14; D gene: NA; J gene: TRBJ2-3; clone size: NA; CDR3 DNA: TGTGCCAGCACGTGGGGGCCTAGCACAGATACGCAGTATTTT; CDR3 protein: CASTWGPSTDTQYF
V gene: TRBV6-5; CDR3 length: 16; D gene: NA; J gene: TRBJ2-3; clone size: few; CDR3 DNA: TGTGCCAGCAGCCTCAAGGGGCGATGGGGAACAGATACGCAGTATTTT; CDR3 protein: CASSLKGRWGTDTQYF
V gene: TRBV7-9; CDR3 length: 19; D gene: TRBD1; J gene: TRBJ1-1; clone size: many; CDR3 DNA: TGTGCCAGCAGCCACAACACCCCCGGACAGGGGTTAATGCAAACTGAAGCTTTCTTT; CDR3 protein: CASSHNTPGQGLMQTEAFF
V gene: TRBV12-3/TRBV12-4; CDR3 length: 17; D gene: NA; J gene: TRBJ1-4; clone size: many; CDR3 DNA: TGTGCCAGCAGTTTCTCGACAGCCTTCACAACTAATGAAAAACTGTTTTTT; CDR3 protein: CASSFSTAFTTNEKLFF
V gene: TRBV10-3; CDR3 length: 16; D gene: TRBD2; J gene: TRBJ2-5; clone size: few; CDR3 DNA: TGTGCCATCAGTGAAATCGGGAGCGGGGGGCCAGAGACCCAGTACTTC; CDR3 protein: CAISEIGSGGPETQYF
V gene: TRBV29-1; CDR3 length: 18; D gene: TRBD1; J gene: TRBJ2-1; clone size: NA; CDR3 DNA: TGCAGCGTTGGCGCCTGGTCCCCCCGACAGGGGACCTACAATGAGCAGTTCTTC; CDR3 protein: CSVGAWSPRQGTYNEQFF
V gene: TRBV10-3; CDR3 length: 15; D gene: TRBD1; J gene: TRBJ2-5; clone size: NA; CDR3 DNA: TGTGCCATCAGTGAGGGGACAGGGTACCAAGAGACCCAGTACTTC; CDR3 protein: CAISEGTGYQETQYF
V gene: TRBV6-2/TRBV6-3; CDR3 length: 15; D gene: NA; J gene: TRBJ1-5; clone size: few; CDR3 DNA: TGTGCCAGCACAATGGCAACATCCCGCAATCAGCCCCAGCATTTT; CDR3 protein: CASTMATSRNQPQHF
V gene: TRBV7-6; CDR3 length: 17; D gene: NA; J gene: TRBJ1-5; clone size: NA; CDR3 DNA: TGTGCCAGCAGCCCAATTCGGGGTTTTAGGAGCAATCAGCCCCAGCATTTT; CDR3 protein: CASSPIRGFRSNQPQHF
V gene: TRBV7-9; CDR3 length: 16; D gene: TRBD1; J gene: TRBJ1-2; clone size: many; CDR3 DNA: TGTGCCAGCAGCCGCGAAAGCACAGGGGGCTACCTAGGCTACACCTTC; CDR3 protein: CASSRESTGGYLGYTF
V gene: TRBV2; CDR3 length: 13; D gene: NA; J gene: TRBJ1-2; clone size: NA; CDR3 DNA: TGTGCCATCGGCCAACAGGGAACCCATGGCTACACCTTC; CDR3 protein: CAIGQQGTHGYTF
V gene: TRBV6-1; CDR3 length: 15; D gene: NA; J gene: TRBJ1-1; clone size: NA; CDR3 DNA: TGTGCCAGCATCTTCCTGAGGGGCGGGAACACTGAAGCTTTCTTT; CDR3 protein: CASIFLRGGNTEAFF
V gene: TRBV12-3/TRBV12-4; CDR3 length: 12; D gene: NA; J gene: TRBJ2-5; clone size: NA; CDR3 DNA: TGTGCCAGCAGTCCGATAAAGGGGACCCAGTACTTC; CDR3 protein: CASSPIKGTQYF
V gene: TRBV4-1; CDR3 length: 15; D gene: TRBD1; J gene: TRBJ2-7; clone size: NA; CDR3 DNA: TGCGCCAGCAGCCAAGAACAGGGGGCCACCTACGAGCAGTACTTC; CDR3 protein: CASSQEQGATYEQYF
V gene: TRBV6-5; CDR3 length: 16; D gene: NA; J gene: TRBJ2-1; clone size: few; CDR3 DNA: TGTGCCAGCAGTTACAGGACGTCCCGCTCTTACAATGAGCAGTTCTTC; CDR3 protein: CASSYRTSRSYNEQFF
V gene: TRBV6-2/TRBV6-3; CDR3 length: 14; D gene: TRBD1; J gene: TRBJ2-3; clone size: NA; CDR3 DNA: TGTGCCAGCAGTACCCGGACAGGGGTAGATACGCAGTATTTT; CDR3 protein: CASSTRTGVDTQYF
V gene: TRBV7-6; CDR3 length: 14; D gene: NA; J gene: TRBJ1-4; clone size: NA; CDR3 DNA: TGTGCCAGCAGCTTAGGAATAGAGGATGAAAAACTGTTTTTT; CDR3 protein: CASSLGIEDEKLFF